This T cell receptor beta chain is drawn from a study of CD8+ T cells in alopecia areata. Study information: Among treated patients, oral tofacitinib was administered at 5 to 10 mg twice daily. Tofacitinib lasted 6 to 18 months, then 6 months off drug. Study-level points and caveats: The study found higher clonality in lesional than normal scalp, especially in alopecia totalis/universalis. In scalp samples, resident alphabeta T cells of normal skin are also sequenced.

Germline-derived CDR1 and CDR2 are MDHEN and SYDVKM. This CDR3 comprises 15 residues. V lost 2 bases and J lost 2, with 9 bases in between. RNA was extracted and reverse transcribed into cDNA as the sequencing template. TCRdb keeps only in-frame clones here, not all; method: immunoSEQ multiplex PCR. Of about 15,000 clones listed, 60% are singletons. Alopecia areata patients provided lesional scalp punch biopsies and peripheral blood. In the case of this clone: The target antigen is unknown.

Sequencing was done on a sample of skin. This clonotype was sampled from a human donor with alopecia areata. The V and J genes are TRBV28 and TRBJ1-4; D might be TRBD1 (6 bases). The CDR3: CASSLQGPTNEKLFF. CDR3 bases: TGTGCCAGCAGTTTACAGGGGCCGACTAATGAAAAACTGTTTTTT.